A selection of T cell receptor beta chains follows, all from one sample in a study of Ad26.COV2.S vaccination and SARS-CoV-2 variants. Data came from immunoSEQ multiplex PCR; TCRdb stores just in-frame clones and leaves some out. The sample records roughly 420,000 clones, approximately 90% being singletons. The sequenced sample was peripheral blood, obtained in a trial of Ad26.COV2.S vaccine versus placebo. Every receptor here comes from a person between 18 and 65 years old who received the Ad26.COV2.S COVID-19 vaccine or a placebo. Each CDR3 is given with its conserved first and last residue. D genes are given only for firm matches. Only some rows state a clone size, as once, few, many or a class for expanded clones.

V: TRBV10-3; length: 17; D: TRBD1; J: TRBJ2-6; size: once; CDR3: CAISVVLTGAGANVLTF; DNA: TGTGCCATCAGTGTCGTCTTGACAGGGGCTGGGGCCAACGTCCTGACTTTC
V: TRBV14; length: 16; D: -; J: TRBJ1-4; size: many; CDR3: CASSQERYGAREKLFF; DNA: TGTGCCAGCAGCCAAGAGCGGTACGGGGCGAGGGAAAAACTGTTTTTT
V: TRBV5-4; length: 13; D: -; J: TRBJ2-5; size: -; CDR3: CASSDFRGETQYF; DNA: TGTGCCAGCAGCGACTTCCGGGGGGAGACCCAGTACTTC
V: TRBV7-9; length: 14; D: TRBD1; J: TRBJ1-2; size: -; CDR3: CASSRRTGVYGYTF; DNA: TGTGCCAGCAGCAGACGGACAGGGGTATATGGCTACACCTTC
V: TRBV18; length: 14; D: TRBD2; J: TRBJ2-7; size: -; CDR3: CASSLSGGAYEQYF; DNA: TGTGCCAGCTCACTGAGCGGGGGGGCCTACGAGCAGTACTTC
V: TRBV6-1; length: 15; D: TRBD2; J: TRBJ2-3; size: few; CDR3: CASSDHKAGTDTQYF; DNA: TGTGCCAGCAGTGACCATAAAGCGGGGACAGATACGCAGTATTTT
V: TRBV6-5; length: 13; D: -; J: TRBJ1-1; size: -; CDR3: CASSSTEASEAFF; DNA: TGTGCCAGCAGTTCAACCGAGGCATCCGAAGCTTTCTTT
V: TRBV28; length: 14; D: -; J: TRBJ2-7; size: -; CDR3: CASSFQDRSYEQYF; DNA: TGTGCCAGCAGTTTCCAGGACCGATCCTACGAGCAGTACTTC
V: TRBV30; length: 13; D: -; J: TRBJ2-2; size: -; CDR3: CAWRGEYTGELFF; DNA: TGTGCCTGGAGGGGGGAGTACACCGGGGAGCTGTTTTTT
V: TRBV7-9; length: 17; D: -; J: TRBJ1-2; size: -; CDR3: CASSLEIGELLWYGYTF; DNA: TGTGCCAGCAGCTTAGAAATAGGGGAACTTCTATGGTATGGCTACACCTTC
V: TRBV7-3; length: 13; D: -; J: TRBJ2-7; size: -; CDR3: CASSPEPGYEQYF; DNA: TGTGCCAGCAGCCCAGAACCTGGCTACGAGCAGTACTTC
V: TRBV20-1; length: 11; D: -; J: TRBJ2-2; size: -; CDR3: CSSSGSGELFF; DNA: TGCAGTTCTAGTGGATCCGGGGAGCTGTTTTTT
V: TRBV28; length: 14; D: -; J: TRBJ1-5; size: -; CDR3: CASSRTVANQPQHF; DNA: TGTGCCAGCAGTAGGACGGTGGCCAATCAGCCCCAGCATTTT
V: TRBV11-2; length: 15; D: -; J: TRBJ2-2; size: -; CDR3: CASSRWGANTGELFF; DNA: TGTGCCAGCAGTCGGTGGGGGGCCAACACCGGGGAGCTGTTTTTT
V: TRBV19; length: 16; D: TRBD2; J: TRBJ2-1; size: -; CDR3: CASIRTSGGPFNEQFF; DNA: TGTGCCAGTATCCGGACTAGCGGGGGCCCCTTCAATGAGCAGTTCTTC
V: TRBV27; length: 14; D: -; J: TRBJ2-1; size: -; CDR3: CASKRVGSYNEQFF; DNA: TGTGCCAGTAAGAGGGTAGGGTCCTACAATGAGCAGTTCTTC
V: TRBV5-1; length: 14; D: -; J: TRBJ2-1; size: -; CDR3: CASSLAQGSNEQFF; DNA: TGCGCCAGCAGCTTGGCTCAGGGGAGCAATGAGCAGTTCTTC
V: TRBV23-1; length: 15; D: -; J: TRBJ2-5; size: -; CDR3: CASSQTDGRRETQYF; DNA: TGCGCCAGCAGTCAGACGGACGGACGGCGGGAGACCCAGTACTTC
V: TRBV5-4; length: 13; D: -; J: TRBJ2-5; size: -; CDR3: CASSSGYQETQYF; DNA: TGTGCCAGCAGCTCGGGATATCAAGAGACCCAGTACTTC
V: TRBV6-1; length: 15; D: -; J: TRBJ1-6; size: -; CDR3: CASSDFRERNSPLHF; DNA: TGTGCCAGCAGTGATTTCAGGGAGCGTAATTCACCCCTCCACTTT
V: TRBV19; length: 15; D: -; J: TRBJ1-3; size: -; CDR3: CASRTEGVAGNTIYF; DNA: TGTGCCAGTAGGACAGAGGGGGTGGCTGGAAACACCATATATTTT
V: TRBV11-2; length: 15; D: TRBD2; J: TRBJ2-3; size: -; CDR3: CASSLFGGGTDTQYF; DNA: TGTGCCAGCAGCTTATTTGGGGGGGGCACAGATACGCAGTATTTT
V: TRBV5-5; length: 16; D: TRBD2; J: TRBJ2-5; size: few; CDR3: CASSSLAGGRKETQYF; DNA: TGTGCCAGCAGCTCATTAGCGGGGGGGCGGAAAGAGACCCAGTACTTC
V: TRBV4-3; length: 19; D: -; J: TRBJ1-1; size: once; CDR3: CASSQGDIAATFSNTEAFF; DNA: TGCGCCAGCAGCCAAGGGGATATCGCGGCCACGTTCTCTAACACTGAAGCTTTCTTT
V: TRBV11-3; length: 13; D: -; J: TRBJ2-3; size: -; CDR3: CASSLMGPGTQYF; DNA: TGTGCCAGCAGCCTTATGGGACCAGGCACGCAGTATTTT
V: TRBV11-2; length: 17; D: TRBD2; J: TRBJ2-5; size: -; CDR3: CASSLAHITSGQETQYF; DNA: TGTGCCAGCAGCTTAGCCCATATCACTAGCGGACAAGAGACCCAGTACTTC
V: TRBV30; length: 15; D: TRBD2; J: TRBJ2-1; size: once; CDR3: CAWSVIAGDLDEQFF; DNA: TGTGCCTGGAGTGTAATTGCGGGGGACCTTGATGAGCAGTTCTTC
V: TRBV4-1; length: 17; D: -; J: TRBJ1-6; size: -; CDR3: CASSHVQVVERNSPLHF; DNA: TGCGCCAGCAGCCACGTCCAGGTTGTCGAACGTAATTCACCCCTCCACTTT
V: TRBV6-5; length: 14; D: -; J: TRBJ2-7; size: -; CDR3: CASSYSDGTYEQYF; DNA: TGTGCCAGCAGTTACTCCGACGGAACCTACGAGCAGTACTTC
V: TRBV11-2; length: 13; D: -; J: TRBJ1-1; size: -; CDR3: CASSFNRATEAFF; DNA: TGTGCCAGCAGCTTTAATCGGGCCACTGAAGCTTTCTTT
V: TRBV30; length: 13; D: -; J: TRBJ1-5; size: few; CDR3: CAWTRDSNQPQHF; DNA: TGTGCCTGGACCAGGGATAGCAATCAGCCCCAGCATTTT
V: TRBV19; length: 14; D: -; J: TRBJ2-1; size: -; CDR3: CASSIVPRGYEQFF; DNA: TGTGCCAGTAGTATAGTACCCCGGGGATATGAGCAGTTCTTC
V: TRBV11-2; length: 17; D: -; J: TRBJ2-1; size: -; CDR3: CASSSRPLTGEYNEQFF; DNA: TGTGCCAGCAGCTCCAGACCCCTAACGGGGGAATACAATGAGCAGTTCTTC
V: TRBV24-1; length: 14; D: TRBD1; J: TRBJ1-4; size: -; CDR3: CATRRTGATEKLFF; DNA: TGTGCCACCAGAAGGACAGGGGCAACTGAAAAACTGTTTTTT
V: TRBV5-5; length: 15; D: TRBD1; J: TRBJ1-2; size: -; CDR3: CASSQGTGLNYGYTF; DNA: TGTGCCAGCAGCCAGGGGACAGGGCTAAACTATGGCTACACCTTC
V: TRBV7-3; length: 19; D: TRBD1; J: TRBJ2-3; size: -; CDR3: CASSDQGQGSLFGTDTQYF; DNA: TGTGCCAGCAGCGACCAGGGACAGGGATCACTTTTTGGCACAGATACGCAGTATTTT
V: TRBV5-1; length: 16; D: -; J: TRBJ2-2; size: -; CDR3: CASSLDGGASTGELFF; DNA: TGCGCCAGCAGCTTGGATGGGGGCGCGAGCACCGGGGAGCTGTTTTTT
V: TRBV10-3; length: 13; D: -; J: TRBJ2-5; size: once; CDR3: CAIMRFEGETQYF; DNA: TGTGCCATCATGCGTTTCGAGGGGGAGACCCAGTACTTC
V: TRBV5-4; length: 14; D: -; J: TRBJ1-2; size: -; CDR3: CASSLRQRPYGYTF; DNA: TGTGCCAGCAGCTTGCGACAGCGGCCCTATGGCTACACCTTC
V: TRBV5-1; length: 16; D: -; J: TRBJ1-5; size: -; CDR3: CASSLRLRICNQPQHF; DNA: TGCGCCAGCAGCTTAAGGTTGAGGATATGCAATCAGCCCCAGCATTTT
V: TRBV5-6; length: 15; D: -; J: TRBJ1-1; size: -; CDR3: CASSPDQSGAAEAFF; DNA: TGTGCCAGCAGCCCAGATCAATCGGGGGCCGCTGAAGCTTTCTTT
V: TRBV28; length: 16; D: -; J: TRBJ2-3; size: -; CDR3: CASSLGLEGFTDTQYF; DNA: TGTGCCAGCAGTTTGGGGTTAGAGGGGTTCACAGATACGCAGTATTTT
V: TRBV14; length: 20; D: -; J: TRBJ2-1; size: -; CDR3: CASSQELRAGPLTSYNEQFF; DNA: TGTGCCAGCAGCCAAGAATTGCGCGCAGGCCCGCTCACCTCTTACAATGAGCAGTTCTTC
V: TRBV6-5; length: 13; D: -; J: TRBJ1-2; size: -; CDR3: CASKLSGRNGYTF; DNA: TGTGCCAGCAAACTTTCAGGGCGTAATGGCTACACCTTC
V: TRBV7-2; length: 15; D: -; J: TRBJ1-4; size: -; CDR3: CASSKHRQESEKLFF; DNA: TGTGCCAGCAGCAAACACAGACAGGAAAGTGAAAAACTGTTTTTT
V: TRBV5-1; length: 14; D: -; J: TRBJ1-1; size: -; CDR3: CASSYRTGYVEAFF; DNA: TGCGCCAGCAGCTATAGAACAGGGTACGTTGAAGCTTTCTTT
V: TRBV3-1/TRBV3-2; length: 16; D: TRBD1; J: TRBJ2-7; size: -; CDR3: CASSHLFTGGQGEQYF; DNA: TGTGCCAGCAGCCATCTTTTTACAGGGGGACAAGGCGAGCAGTACTTC
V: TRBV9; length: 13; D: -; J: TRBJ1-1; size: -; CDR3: CASSAGGRTEAFF; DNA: TGTGCCAGCAGCGCCGGTGGTCGCACTGAAGCTTTCTTT
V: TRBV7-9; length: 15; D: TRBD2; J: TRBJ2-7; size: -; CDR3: CASSLAAGVLDEQYF; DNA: TGTGCCAGCAGCTTAGCGGCGGGGGTCCTGGACGAGCAGTACTTC
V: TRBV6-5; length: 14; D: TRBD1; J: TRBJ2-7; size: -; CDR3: CASRSGTGGHEQYF; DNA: TGTGCCAGCAGATCCGGGACAGGGGGCCACGAGCAGTACTTC
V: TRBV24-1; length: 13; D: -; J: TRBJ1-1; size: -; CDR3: CATSDPLTAEAFF; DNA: TGTGCCACCAGTGATCCACTGACAGCTGAAGCTTTCTTT
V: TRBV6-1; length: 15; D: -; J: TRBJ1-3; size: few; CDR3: CASSEASGGPNTIYF; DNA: TGTGCCAGCAGTGAAGCTTCGGGGGGCCCAAACACCATATATTTT
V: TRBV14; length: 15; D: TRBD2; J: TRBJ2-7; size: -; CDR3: CASSLLAGGSNEQYF; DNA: TGTGCCAGCAGCCTACTAGCGGGGGGCAGCAACGAGCAGTACTTC
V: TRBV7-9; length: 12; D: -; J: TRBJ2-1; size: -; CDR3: CASSLVGVGQFF; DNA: TGTGCCAGCAGCTTAGTAGGGGTCGGGCAGTTCTTC
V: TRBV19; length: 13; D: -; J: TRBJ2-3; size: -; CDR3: CASCQGPTDTQYF; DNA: TGTGCCAGTTGTCAGGGTCCAACAGATACGCAGTATTTT